This entry is about one TCR beta chain. The antigen is not known. From the germline J gene comes the end of the CDR3, since the read stops 3 residues before it. This sample is drawn from a study of T cells in women clearing cervical HPV infection. Across the study: Controls were women whose single incident HPV16 infection cleared within 12 months without precancer or cancer. Findings of the study overall: Associations may precede or follow infection; HPV-specific or memory T cells were not isolated.

The CDR3 is 13 amino acids. Germline CDR1 reads KGHSH; CDR2 reads LQKENI. All participants had a single incident cervical HPV16 infection, and prevalent HPV16 infections were excluded. Dot-blot hybridization genotyped cervical HPV amplified with MY09/MY11 PCR. Clones were sequenced by immunoSEQ multiplex PCR, and TCRdb holds only the in-frame ones, with some missing. The sample holds about 36,000 clones. This chain connects TRBV18 to TRBJ2-3; maybe TRBD1 (5 bases). The sequence was collected from a woman aged 18 to 75 with a cervical HPV16 infection that either progressed to CIN3+ or cleared (not recorded which). The sequenced sample consisted of blood buffy coat. The DNA read from the CDR3 is TGTGCCAGCTCACCAGTACAGGAAGAGACG. Encoded protein: CASSPVQEET. The full-length CDR3 reads as CASSPVQEETQYF.